This entry features one T cell receptor beta chain sequence. This entry belongs to a study of cytomegalovirus exposure and HLA in healthy donors. V was clipped by 8 bases and J by 3 bases, with 20 bases between them. The CDR3 has 16 amino acids. Germline V CDR1 and CDR2: LNHDA, SQIVND (reference sequence). The PCR ran on 60 Vbeta and 13 Jbeta primers. TCRdb's table, derived via immunoSEQ multiplex PCR, lists solely in-frame clones and lacks some. The sample holds under 200,000 clones, roughly 82% seen once. The gene calls are TRBV19 and TRBJ1-5; D is unclear. The sample taken for sequencing was PBMCs. This TCR was recovered from a woman aged 50 to 65 in good health and CMV-seropositive. CDR3 bases: TGTGCCAGTGTTCTGAACTGGGAGGGCCCCAATCAGCCCCAGCATTTT. Translation gives CASVLNWEGPNQPQHF.